This entry features one T cell receptor (beta chain) sequence. No antigen is known for it. The data belong to a study of shared clonotypes between healthy human individuals. About the study: Used for every donor were three CD4 naive, three CD4 memory, two CD8 naive and one CD8 memory plate. Study-wide points: A handful of donors showed sharing of about 4.8% of naive CD4 clonotypes.

Germline V gene data show CDR1 as MNHEY and CDR2 as SVGAGI. V lost 2 bases and J 5 bases, leaving 9 bases between the germline ends. The CDR3 is 13 residues long. It was CD45RO-negative cells, positively selected for CCR7, that made up naive CD8 cells, with terminally differentiated effector memory CD45RA+ cells excluded. This table comes from immunoSEQ multiplex PCR, and its TCRdb copy is limited to in-frame clones, with some not included. The sample has 750,000 to 1,000,000 clones; 80% to 95% are singletons. This chain connects TRBV6-5 to TRBJ2-5, with D possibly TRBD2 on 5 matching bases. The sequence was collected from a man younger than 40 in good health. The sample consisted of naive CD8+ T cells sorted from blood. CDR3 sequence (DNA): TGTGCCAGCAGTTACCTGGTAGCGGAGACCCAGTACTTC. It yields the protein CASSYLVAETQYF.